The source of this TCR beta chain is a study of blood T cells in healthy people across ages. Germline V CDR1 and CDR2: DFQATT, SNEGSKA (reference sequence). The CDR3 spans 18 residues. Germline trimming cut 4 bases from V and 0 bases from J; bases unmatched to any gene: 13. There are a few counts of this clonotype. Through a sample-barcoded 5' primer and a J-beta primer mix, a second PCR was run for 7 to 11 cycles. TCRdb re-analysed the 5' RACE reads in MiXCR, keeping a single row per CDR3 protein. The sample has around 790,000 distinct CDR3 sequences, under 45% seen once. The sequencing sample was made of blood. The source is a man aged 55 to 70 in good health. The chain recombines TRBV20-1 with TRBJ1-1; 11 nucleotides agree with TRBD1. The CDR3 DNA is TGCAGTGCTATGACCCACCGGGACAGGGGGAAATTGAACACTGAAGCTTTCTTT. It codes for CSAMTHRDRGKLNTEAFF.